The following is a T cell receptor beta chain sequence with its context. The data are from a study of memory CD4+ T cells and cytomegalovirus serostatus. Clones were sequenced by immunoSEQ multiplex PCR, and TCRdb holds only the in-frame ones, with some missing. The table shows about 56,000 clones, with about 80% occurring only once. Single viable CD3+CD4+CD8-CD45RO+ cells were sorted as the memory CD4+ T cells. Donors' CMV status reflects serum IgG against pp150, pp28, p38, p52. This TCR derives from an adult in good health and CMV-seropositive. The sequenced sample was memory CD4+ T cells from blood.

DNA of the CDR3: TGTGCCAGCAGACCACTAGCGGGATATGCCGGGGAGCTGTTTTTT. Protein product: CASRPLAGYAGELFF. The rearrangement uses TRBV6-5 and TRBJ2-2; 10 nucleotides align to TRBD2. The CDR3 totals 15 residues. The trim removed 6 bases at V and 6 bases at J, leaving 7 bases unmatched. In germline, CDR1 is MNHEY, CDR2 SVGAGI.